This section outlines one T cell receptor beta chain sequence together with its context. Antigen: not known. V lost 2 bases and J 3 bases, leaving 13 bases between the germline ends. Looked up from germline, CDR1 is SNHLY and CDR2 is FYNNEI. The CDR3 length is 15 residues. The sample comes from a study of T cell repertoires in cytomegalovirus infection. At the level of the study: Public TCR beta signature analysis indicated the presence of both CMV infection and matching HLA type.

TCRdb reanalysed the reads using MiXCR and keeps one entry per CDR3 protein. The sample has around 450,000 distinct CDR3 sequences; 10% to 12% are singletons. General study points: Public TCR beta family frequency separated CMV-and-HLA carriers, including in an independent cohort. What dominated the ex vivo response were HLA-C-restricted CMV-specific TCR beta clonotypes.

The TCR originated in a human donor in good health (CMV status not recorded). Some clones in this sample may be carry-over from other donors' samples. The chain combines TRBV2 with TRBJ1-1; D uncertain. Input material: PBMCs. In DNA, the CDR3 is TGTGCCAGCAGTGAATTGGGCAGCACCCACACTGAAGCTTTCTTT. The encoded protein is CASSELGSTHTEAFF.